Each of the 27 T cell receptor beta chains below was sequenced from the same sample in a study of blood T cell repertoires in COVID-19 (dated by TCRdb to about 2020). The library was prepared using the immunoSEQ multiplex PCR assay. Imported from immuneACCESS, the table was reduced by TCRdb to in-frame sequences with V and J called. These copies leave out some clones; in studies compared against another copy, an unresolved V gene accounts for under half, and the cause of the remainder is not known. The sample table contains 200,000 to 250,000 clones; only one count was recorded for 81% of them. The top ten clonotypes cover around 7.2% of the sample. Input material: peripheral blood. The receptors derive from an elderly woman with COVID-19, enrolled during active disease.

J is TRBJ1-2 and V is TRBV4-2, with a possible D match to TRBD1 (5 bases). V lost 6 bases to trimming and J lost 7 bases, with 15 bases between them. Looked up from germline, CDR1 is LGHNA and CDR2 is YNFKEQ. CDR3 length: 13 amino acids. CDR3: CASRPTGVIGYTF. CDR3 bases: TGTGCCAGCAGACCTACAGGAGTTATTGGCTACACCTTC.

The chain has TRBV30 and TRBJ1-1; D not certain. CDR3 length: 13 residues. V lost 0 bases to trimming and J lost 1 base, with 6 bases between them. Germline CDR1 GTSNPN, CDR2 SVGIG (reference sequence). CDR3 bases: TGTGCCTGGAGTGTAACGAGGAACACTGAAGCTTTCTTT. This gives the protein CAWSVTRNTEAFF.

This clone was picked up one time. The gene calls are TRBV4-2 and TRBJ1-6; 7 bases fit TRBD1. In germline, CDR1 is LGHNA, CDR2 YNFKEQ. Germline trimming cut 4 bases from V and 10 bases from J; bases unmatched to any gene: 13. The CDR3 is 16 amino acids. CDR3 bases: TGTGCCAGCAGCCTGGAAGTTAGGGGGCGCGAATCACCCCTCCACTTT. Its translation is CASSLEVRGRESPLHF.

The V gene is TRBV6-6, the J gene TRBJ1-2, with TRBD1 matching over 8 bases. V shed 0 bases and J 7 bases; nucleotides not matched to a gene: 7. This CDR3 is built from 15 residues. CDR1 and CDR2 from the germline V gene are MNHNY and SVGAGI (reference sequence). The CDR3 region is CASSYSVAGGGGYTF. In DNA form, the CDR3 reads TGTGCCAGCAGTTACTCGGTAGCAGGGGGCGGTGGCTACACCTTC.

The V gene is TRBV2, the J gene TRBJ1-5, with a weak D call TRBD1 (6 bases). This CDR3 is built from 18 residues. From germline, CDR1 is SNHLY and CDR2 FYNNEI. Trimming cost V 4 bases and J 2 bases, with 21 bases left between them. CDR3 DNA: TGTGCCAGCAGTGTAACAATACGCCGGGGGGCTGGCAATCAGCCCCAGCATTTT. Amino acids: CASSVTIRRGAGNQPQHF.

The rearrangement links TRBV6-5 to TRBJ1-5; 9 bases match TRBD1. The CDR3 runs 13 residues. The J segment lost 4 bases and the V segment lost 8 bases, leaving 3 bases of the junction unmatched. Germline lookup yields CDR1 MNHEY and CDR2 SVGAGI. CDR3 nucleotide sequence: TGTGCCAGCGGGACAGGGAAAAATCAGCCCCAGCATTTT. Its protein is CASGTGKNQPQHF.

The V gene is TRBV7-2, the J gene TRBJ1-1; no firm D call. V lost 2 bases to trimming and J lost 4 bases, with 20 bases between them. This CDR3 is built from 17 residues. Germline V gives CDR1 SGHTA, CDR2 FQGNSA. This CDR3 is CASSLNPGFGKTTEAFF. The CDR3 nucleotides read TGTGCCAGCAGCTTAAATCCCGGGTTTGGAAAGACCACTGAAGCTTTCTTT.

V is TRBV19 and J is TRBJ1-1; 7 bases are a match to TRBD1. J was trimmed by 10 bases and V by 4 bases; bases with no gene match: 9. This CDR3 region has 13 residues. Germline V gene data show CDR1 as LNHDA and CDR2 as SQIVND (reference sequence). The CDR3 DNA reads as TGTGCCAGTAGTACAACAGGACAGGTCGGAGCTTTCTTT. It specifies CASSTTGQVGAFF. Together with reference TRBV19 and TRBJ1-1, the CDR3 gives the full variable domain: DGGITQSPKYLFRKEGQNVTLSCEQNLNHDAMYWYRQDPGQGLRLIYYSQIVNDFQKGDIAEGYSVSREKKESFPLTVTSAQKNPTAFYLCASSTTGQVGAFFGQGTRLTVV.

This clone was seen a single time. The rearrangement joins TRBV28 to TRBJ1-3; D possibly corresponds to TRBD1 (5 bases). The CDR3 is made up of 15 amino acids. CDR1 and CDR2 from the germline V gene are MDHEN and SYDVKM. V was clipped by 1 base and J by 4 bases, with 11 bases between them. The CDR3: CASSLFRGYGNTIYF. The CDR3 region has the DNA TGTGCCAGCAGTTTATTCCGGGGGTACGGAAACACCATATATTTT.

The chain is built from TRBV30 and TRBJ1-2, with D possibly TRBD1 on 6 matching bases. The germline V and J ends were trimmed by 4 bases and 8 bases, with 14 bases remaining between them. Germline loops: CDR1 GTSNPN, CDR2 SVGIG (reference sequence). The CDR3 has 12 amino acids. CDR3 sequence: CAWKQGLGGYTF. CDR3 DNA sequence: TGTGCCTGGAAACAGGGCTTGGGGGGCTACACCTTC.

This chain connects TRBV6-1 to TRBJ1-4; 9 nucleotides agree with TRBD1. Germline loops: CDR1 MNHNS, CDR2 SASEGT. The CDR3 contains 14 residues. Trimming cost V 2 bases and J 9 bases; bases outside gene matches: 4. In nucleotides, the CDR3 is TGTGCCAGCAGTGAAAGGACAGGGGCCCAAAAACTGTTTTTT. This gives the protein CASSERTGAQKLFF.

The gene calls are TRBV7-6 and TRBJ1-4, with a possible D match to TRBD1 (5 bases). Germline V gene data show CDR1 as SGHVS and CDR2 as FNYEAQ. The CDR3 is 14 amino acids. The ends were cut back, 1 base at V and 8 bases at J, with 11 bases in the middle. CDR3 DNA sequence: TGTGCCAGCAGCTTAGAAGGGGCGGGGGAAAAACTGTTTTTT. Protein: CASSLEGAGEKLFF.

The genes are TRBV19 and TRBJ2-3, with a weak D call TRBD1 (6 bases). The CDR3 length is 16 residues. Deletions cut 5 bases from V and 0 bases from J, with 15 bases between. Germline CDR1 LNHDA, CDR2 SQIVND (reference sequence). For the CDR3, the DNA is TGTGCCAGTAGTTCATACAGGGCTTCTAGCACAGATACGCAGTATTTT. It is translated as CASSSYRASSTDTQYF.

V gene TRBV2 combines with J gene TRBJ2-7; 7 bases fit TRBD1. Trimming removed 5 bases from V and 3 bases from J; junction bases left unmatched: 10. The germline V gene encodes CDR1 SNHLY and CDR2 FYNNEI. This CDR3 is 15 amino acids long. The CDR3 is CASSPAGTADYEQYF. CDR3 DNA sequence: TGTGCCAGCAGTCCAGCCGGGACAGCTGACTACGAGCAGTACTTC. Supplemented by reference TRBV2 and TRBJ2-7, the full variable domain reads EPEVTQTPSHQVTQMGQEVILRCVPISNHLYFYWYRQILGQKVEFLVSFYNNEISEKSEIFDDQFSVERPDGSNFTLKIRSTKLEDSAMYFCASSPAGTADYEQYFGPGTRLTVT.

The chain employs TRBV4-1 and TRBJ2-3, with 9 bases identical to TRBD2. Per germline, CDR1 MGHRA and CDR2 YSYEKL. The ends lost 2 bases at V and 2 bases at J; junction bases unmatched: 8. This CDR3 has 17 amino acids. CDR3: CASSQMMTSGVTDTQYF. CDR3 DNA sequence: TGCGCCAGCAGCCAAATGATGACTAGCGGTGTCACAGATACGCAGTATTTT.

The gene calls are TRBV28 and TRBJ2-1; D remains ambiguous. Trimming took off 8 bases at V and 15 bases at J, with 20 bases between the two ends. This CDR3 is 12 amino acids long. Germline V gene sequence: CDR1 MDHEN, CDR2 SYDVKM. The CDR3 reads CASAKEDAKRFF. Here the CDR3 DNA reads TGTGCCAGCGCCAAGGAAGACGCCAAGCGGTTCTTC.

This clone has only a few counts. V is TRBV28 and J is TRBJ1-6, with TRBD1 matching over 8 bases. CDR1 and CDR2 (germline): MDHEN, SYDVKM. Losses at the gene ends were 10 bases for V and 8 bases for J; bases not matched to a gene: 13. CDR3 length equals 15 residues. CDR3 amino acids: CATILTGAGHSPLHF. The CDR3 DNA follows: TGTGCCACCATTCTGACAGGGGCCGGCCATTCACCCCTCCACTTT.

The V call is TRBV7-8, the J call TRBJ2-7, with 9 bases that match TRBD1. Unmatched junction bases numbered 11, after V lost 2 bases and J lost 0 bases. The CDR3 loop spans 18 amino acids. Germline lookup yields CDR1 SGHVS and CDR2 FQNEAQ. The CDR3 is CASSLKDRGKLLSYEQYF. The CDR3 coding sequence is TGTGCCAGCAGCTTAAAGGACAGGGGCAAGTTGCTCTCCTACGAGCAGTACTTC. The whole variable domain, filled in from reference TRBV7-8 and TRBJ2-7, reads GAGVSQSPRYKVAKRGQDVALRCDPISGHVSLFWYQQALGQGPEFLTYFQNEAQLDKSGLPSDRFFAERPEGSVSTLKIQRTQQEDSAVYLCASSLKDRGKLLSYEQYFGPGTRLTVT.

The rearrangement uses TRBV18 and TRBJ1-5, with D possibly TRBD1 on 5 matching bases. Germline CDR1 is KGHSH and CDR2 is LQKENI. The ends were cut back, 3 bases at V and 4 bases at J, with 10 bases in the middle. The CDR3 has 14 residues. This chain's CDR3 is CASSPGHPNQPQHF. As DNA, the CDR3 is TGTGCCAGCTCACCCGGACACCCTAATCAGCCCCAGCATTTT.

The V call is TRBV6-5, the J call TRBJ1-1; D gene ambiguous. The CDR3 has 14 amino acids. V lost 0 bases and J 5 bases, leaving 10 bases between the germline ends. The germline V gene encodes CDR1 MNHEY and CDR2 SVGAGI. CDR3 bases: TGTGCCAGCAGTTACTCTGAGGCCGTGACTGAAGCTTTCTTT. Translating it yields CASSYSEAVTEAFF.

The chain uses TRBV11-2 and TRBJ2-2; 11 bases agree with TRBD2. Germline V lookup: CDR1 SGHAT, CDR2 FQNNGV. Trimming cost V 0 bases and J 8 bases; bases outside gene matches: 2. The CDR3 runs to 15 residues. The DNA of the CDR3 is TGTGCCAGCAGCTTAGAGGGACTAGCGGAAGGGGAGCTGTTTTTT. Amino acid sequence: CASSLEGLAEGELFF.

The V and J genes are TRBV5-1 and TRBJ2-5; TRBD2 matches at 7 bases. The V segment lost 2 bases and the J segment 5 bases; nucleotides outside the gene matches: 6. The CDR3 spans 14 residues. Germline assignment: CDR1 SGHRS and CDR2 YFSETQ. The CDR3 sequence is CASSLGTTLETQYF. CDR3 DNA sequence: TGCGCCAGCAGCTTAGGGACTACCCTCGAGACCCAGTACTTC.

This clone appeared a few times. The chain has TRBV7-2 and TRBJ2-3, with 10 nucleotides matching TRBD2. The J segment lost 3 bases and the V segment lost 5 bases, leaving 8 bases of the junction unmatched. Germline V gives CDR1 SGHTA, CDR2 FQGNSA. This CDR3 has 16 residues. The CDR3 is CASSASGLATTDTQYF. The CDR3 DNA is TGTGCCAGCAGCGCTTCGGGACTAGCGACGACAGATACGCAGTATTTT.

This chain links TRBV19 with TRBJ1-1; D gene unclear. The CDR3 contains 13 residues. V lost 5 bases, J lost 4 bases, and 11 bases lay in between. Germline-derived CDR1 and CDR2 are LNHDA and SQIVND (reference sequence). CDR3 residues: CASSPTGVTEAFF. The CDR3 bases are TGTGCCAGTAGTCCCACCGGGGTCACTGAAGCTTTCTTT. Combining the CDR3 with reference TRBV19 and TRBJ1-1 gives the whole variable domain DGGITQSPKYLFRKEGQNVTLSCEQNLNHDAMYWYRQDPGQGLRLIYYSQIVNDFQKGDIAEGYSVSREKKESFPLTVTSAQKNPTAFYLCASSPTGVTEAFFGQGTRLTVV.

The chain is built from TRBV5-1 and TRBJ1-2, with 9 bases identical to TRBD1. The CDR3 runs to 14 residues. V dropped 4 bases and J dropped 8; count of bases not matched to a gene: 9. The V gene's germline CDR1 is SGHRS and CDR2 YFSETQ. The CDR3 protein is CASSLQGATSGYTF. The DNA for the CDR3 is TGCGCCAGCAGCCTACAGGGGGCGACGAGCGGCTACACCTTC.

This chain links TRBV4-2 with TRBJ2-5, with 8 positions matching TRBD2. The germline gives CDR1 LGHNA, CDR2 YNFKEQ. V dropped 5 bases and J dropped 5; count of bases not matched to a gene: 4. This CDR3 is built from 13 residues. CDR3 sequence reads: CASSAGLAETQYF. CDR3 nucleotide sequence: TGTGCCAGCAGCGCTGGACTAGCTGAGACCCAGTACTTC.

V and J are TRBV25-1 and TRBJ2-3; weak D call: TRBD2 (6 bases). Trimming shortened V by 4 bases and J by 2 bases, and 13 bases separated the two germline ends. CDR3 length: 15 residues. Germline CDR1 is MGHDK and CDR2 is SYGVNS. CDR3 bases: TGTGCCAGCAGTGGGGGAGGAAAGGCCACAGATACGCAGTATTTT. Its translation is CASSGGGKATDTQYF.